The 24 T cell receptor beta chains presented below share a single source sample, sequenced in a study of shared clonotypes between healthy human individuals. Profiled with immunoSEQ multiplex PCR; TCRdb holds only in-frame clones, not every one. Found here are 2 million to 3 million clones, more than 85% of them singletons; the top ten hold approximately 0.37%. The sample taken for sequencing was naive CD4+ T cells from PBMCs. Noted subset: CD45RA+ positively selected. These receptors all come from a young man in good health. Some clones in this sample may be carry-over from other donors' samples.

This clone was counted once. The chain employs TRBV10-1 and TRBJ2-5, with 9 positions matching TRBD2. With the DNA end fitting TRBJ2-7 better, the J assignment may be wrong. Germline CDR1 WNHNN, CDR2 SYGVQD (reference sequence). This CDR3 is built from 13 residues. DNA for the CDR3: TGCGCCAGCAGTCCTGTAGCGGGAGACGAGCAGTACTTC. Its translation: CASSPVAGDEQYF.

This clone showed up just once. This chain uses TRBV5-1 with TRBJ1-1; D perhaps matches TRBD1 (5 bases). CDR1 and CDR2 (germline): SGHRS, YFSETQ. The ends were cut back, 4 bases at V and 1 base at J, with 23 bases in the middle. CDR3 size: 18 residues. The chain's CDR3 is CASSRGRGVDRANTEAFF. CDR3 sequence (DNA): TGCGCCAGCAGCAGAGGCCGGGGGGTCGATAGGGCGAACACTGAAGCTTTCTTT. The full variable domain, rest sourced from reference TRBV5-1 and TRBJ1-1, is KAGVTQTPRYLIKTRGQQVTLSCSPISGHRSVSWYQQTPGQGLQFLFEYFSETQRNKGNFPGRFSGRQFSNSRSEMNVSTLELGDSALYLCASSRGRGVDRANTEAFFGQGTRLTVV.

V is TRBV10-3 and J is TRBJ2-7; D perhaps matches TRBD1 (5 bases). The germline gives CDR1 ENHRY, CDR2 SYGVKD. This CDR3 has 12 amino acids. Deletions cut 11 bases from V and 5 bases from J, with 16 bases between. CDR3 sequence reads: CASTDFGHEQYF. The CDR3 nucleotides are TGTGCCTCGACAGATTTTGGCCACGAGCAGTACTTC.

The CDR3 reads CASSFLSVGAGANVLTF. In DNA, the CDR3 is TGTGCCAGCAGCTTCCTCAGTGTGGGCGCTGGGGCCAACGTCCTGACTTTC. The V gene is TRBV7-3, the J gene TRBJ2-6, with D hard to call. The CDR3 spans 17 residues. Trimming took off 3 bases at V and 2 bases at J, with 14 bases between the two ends. In germline, CDR1 is SGHTA, CDR2 FQGTGA.

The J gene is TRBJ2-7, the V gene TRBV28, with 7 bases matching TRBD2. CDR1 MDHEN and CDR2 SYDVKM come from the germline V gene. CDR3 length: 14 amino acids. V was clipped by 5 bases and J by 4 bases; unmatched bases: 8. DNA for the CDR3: TGTGCCAGCAGTAGAGGGCCTAGCGGATACGAGCAGTACTTC. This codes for CASSRGPSGYEQYF.

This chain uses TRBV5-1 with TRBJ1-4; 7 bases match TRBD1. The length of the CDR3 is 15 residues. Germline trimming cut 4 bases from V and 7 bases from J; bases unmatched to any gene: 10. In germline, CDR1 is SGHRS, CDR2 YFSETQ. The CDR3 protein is CASSPDRERGEKLFF. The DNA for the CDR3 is TGCGCCAGCAGCCCCGACAGGGAAAGGGGTGAAAAACTGTTTTTT.

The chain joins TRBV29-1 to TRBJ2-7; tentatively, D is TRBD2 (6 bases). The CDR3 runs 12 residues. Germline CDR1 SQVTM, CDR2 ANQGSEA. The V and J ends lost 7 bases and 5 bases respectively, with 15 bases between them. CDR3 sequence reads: CSAQFPSDEQYF. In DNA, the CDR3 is TGCAGCGCTCAATTTCCTAGCGACGAGCAGTACTTC.

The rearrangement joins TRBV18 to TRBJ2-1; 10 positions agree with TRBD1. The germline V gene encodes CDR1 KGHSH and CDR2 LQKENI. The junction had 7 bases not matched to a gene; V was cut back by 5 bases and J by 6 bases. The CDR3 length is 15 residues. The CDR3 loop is CASSKDRGLSNEQFF. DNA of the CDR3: TGTGCCAGCTCAAAAGACAGGGGGCTAAGCAATGAGCAGTTCTTC.

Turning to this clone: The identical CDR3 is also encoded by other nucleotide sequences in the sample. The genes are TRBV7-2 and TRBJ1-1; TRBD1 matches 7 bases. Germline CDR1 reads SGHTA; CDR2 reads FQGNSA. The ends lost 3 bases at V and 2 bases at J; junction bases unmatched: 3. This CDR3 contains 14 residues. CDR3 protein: CASSFDRANTEAFF. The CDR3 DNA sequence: TGTGCCAGCAGCTTCGACAGGGCTAACACTGAAGCTTTCTTT.

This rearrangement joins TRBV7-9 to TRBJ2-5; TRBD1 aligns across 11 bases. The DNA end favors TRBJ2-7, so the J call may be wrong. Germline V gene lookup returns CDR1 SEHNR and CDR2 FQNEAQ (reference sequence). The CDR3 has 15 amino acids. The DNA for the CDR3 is TGTGCCAGCAGCTATAACCGGGACAGGGGGTACGAGCAGTACTTC. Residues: CASSYNRDRGYEQYF.

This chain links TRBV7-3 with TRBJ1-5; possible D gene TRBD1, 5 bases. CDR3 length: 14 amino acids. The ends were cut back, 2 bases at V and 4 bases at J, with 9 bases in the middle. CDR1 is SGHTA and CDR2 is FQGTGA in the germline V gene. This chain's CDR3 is CASSLGAGNQPQHF. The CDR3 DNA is TGTGCCAGCAGCTTAGGGGCAGGAAATCAGCCCCAGCATTTT.

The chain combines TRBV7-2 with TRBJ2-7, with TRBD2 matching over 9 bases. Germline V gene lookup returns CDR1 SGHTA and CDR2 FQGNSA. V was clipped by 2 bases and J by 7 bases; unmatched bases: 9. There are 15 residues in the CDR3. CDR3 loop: CASSLLREGPGEQYF. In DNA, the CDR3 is TGTGCCAGCAGCTTACTGCGGGAGGGCCCTGGGGAGCAGTACTTC.

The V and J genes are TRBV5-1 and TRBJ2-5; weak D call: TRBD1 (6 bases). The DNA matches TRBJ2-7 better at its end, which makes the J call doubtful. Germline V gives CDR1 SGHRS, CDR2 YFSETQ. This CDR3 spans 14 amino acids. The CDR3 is CASSLDRASYEQYF. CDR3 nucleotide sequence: TGCGCCAGCAGCTTGGACAGGGCCTCCTACGAGCAGTACTTC.

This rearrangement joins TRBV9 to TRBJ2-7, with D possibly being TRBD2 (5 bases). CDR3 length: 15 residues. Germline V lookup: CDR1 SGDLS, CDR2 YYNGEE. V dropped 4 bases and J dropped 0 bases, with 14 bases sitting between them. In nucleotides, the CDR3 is TGTGCCAGCAGCCCAACGGGATCGAGCTCCTACGAGCAGTACTTC. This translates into CASSPTGSSSYEQYF.

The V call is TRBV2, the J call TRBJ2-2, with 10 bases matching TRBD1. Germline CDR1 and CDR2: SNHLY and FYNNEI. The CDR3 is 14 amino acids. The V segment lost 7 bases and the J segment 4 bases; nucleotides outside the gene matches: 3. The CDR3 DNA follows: TGTGCCAGCAACTGGGACAGGGGCACCGGGGAGCTGTTTTTT. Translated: CASNWDRGTGELFF.

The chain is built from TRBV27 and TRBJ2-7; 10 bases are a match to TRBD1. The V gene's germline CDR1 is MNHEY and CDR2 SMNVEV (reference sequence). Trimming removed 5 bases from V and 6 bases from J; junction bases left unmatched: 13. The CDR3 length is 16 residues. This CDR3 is CASSPLTRDRGFEQYF. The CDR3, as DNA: TGTGCCAGCAGTCCCCTAACTCGGGACAGGGGTTTCGAGCAGTACTTC.

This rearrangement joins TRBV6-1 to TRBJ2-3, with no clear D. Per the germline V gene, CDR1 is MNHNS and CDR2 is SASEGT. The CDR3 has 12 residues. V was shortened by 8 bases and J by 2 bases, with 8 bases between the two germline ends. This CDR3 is CASHWATDTQYF. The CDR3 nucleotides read TGTGCCAGCCACTGGGCCACAGATACGCAGTATTTT.

CDR3 region: CASSYMAGASTDTQYF. CDR3 in DNA: TGTGCCAGCAGTTATATGGCAGGGGCTAGCACAGATACGCAGTATTTT. This chain joins TRBV6-5 and TRBJ2-3, with D tentatively TRBD1 (6 bases). Looked up from germline, CDR1 is MNHEY and CDR2 is SVGAGI. Between the trimmed V and J ends, which lost 3 bases and 0 bases, there was a span of 13 bases. This CDR3 region has 16 residues.

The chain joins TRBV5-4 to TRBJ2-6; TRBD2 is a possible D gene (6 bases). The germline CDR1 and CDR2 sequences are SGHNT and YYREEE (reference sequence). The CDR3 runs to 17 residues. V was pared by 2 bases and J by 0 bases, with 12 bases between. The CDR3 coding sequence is TGTGCCAGCAGCTTCGGGGGACGTTTCTCTGGGGCCAACGTCCTGACTTTC. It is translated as CASSFGGRFSGANVLTF.

This CDR3 reads CASSPRTGASSYNEQFF. The CDR3 DNA reads as TGTGCCAGCTCACCACGGACGGGAGCGAGCTCCTACAATGAGCAGTTCTTC. This rearrangement joins TRBV18 to TRBJ2-1; D might be TRBD2 (6 bases). The length of the CDR3 is 17 residues. The V and J ends lost 1 base and 0 bases respectively, with 13 bases between them. The germline gives CDR1 KGHSH, CDR2 LQKENI.

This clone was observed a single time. The CDR3 region has the DNA TGTGCCAGCAGAAAACAGGGCTTTAGCTCCTACGAGCAGTACTTC. Translating gives CASRKQGFSSYEQYF. The V gene is TRBV7-9, the J gene TRBJ2-7; a possible D gene is TRBD1 (6 bases). The CDR3 is 15 amino acids. From germline, CDR1 is SEHNR and CDR2 FQNEAQ (reference sequence). The germline V and J ends were trimmed by 6 bases and 0 bases, with 15 bases remaining between them.

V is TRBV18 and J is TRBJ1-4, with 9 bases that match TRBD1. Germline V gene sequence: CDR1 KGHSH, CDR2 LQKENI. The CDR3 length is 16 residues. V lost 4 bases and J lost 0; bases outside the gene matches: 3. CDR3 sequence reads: CASSRDRDATNEKLFF. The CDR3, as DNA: TGTGCCAGCTCACGGGACAGGGACGCAACTAATGAAAAACTGTTTTTT.

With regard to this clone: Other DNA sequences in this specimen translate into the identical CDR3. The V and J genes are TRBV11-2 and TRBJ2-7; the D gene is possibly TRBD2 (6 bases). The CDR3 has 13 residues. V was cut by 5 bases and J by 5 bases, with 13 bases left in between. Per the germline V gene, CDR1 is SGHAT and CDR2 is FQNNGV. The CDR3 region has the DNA TGTGCCAGCAGCCTCGCAGGAGGGAACGAGCAGTACTTC. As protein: CASSLAGGNEQYF.

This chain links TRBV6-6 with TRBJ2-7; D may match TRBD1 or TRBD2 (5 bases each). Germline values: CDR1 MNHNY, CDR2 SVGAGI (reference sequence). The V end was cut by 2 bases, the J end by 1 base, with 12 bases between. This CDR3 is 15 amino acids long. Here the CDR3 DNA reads TGTGCCAGCAGTTACAGGGGACCCCCTTCCTACGAGCAGTACTTC. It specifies CASSYRGPPSYEQYF.